A selection of T cell receptor beta chains follows, all from one sample in a study of T cell responses to AZD1222 COVID-19 vaccine. Clones were read by immunoSEQ multiplex PCR, and TCRdb kept only the in-frame ones, dropping some. Among about 110,000 clones, approximately 92% were seen once, and the ten largest hold roughly 1.3%. Sequences were derived from peripheral blood, sampled on day 0 of AZD1222 vaccination. Source of these receptors: an adult in good health. Both conserved end residues are part of each CDR3. D genes are given only for firm matches. Not all rows give a size; the values are once, few, many and, for expanded clones, a class.

-	TRBJ2-7	TRBV5-1	-	TGCGCCAGCAGCTTGGTATTTTCCTACGAGCAGTACTTC	CASSLVFSYEQYF
-	TRBJ2-7	TRBV19	-	TGTGCCTCCTTAGACACATCCTACCCATCCTACGAGCAGTACTTC	CASLDTSYPSYEQYF
-	TRBJ1-5	TRBV5-6	TRBD1	TGTGCCAGCAGCTTACAGGGGGCGGTCAATCAGCCCCAGCATTTT	CASSLQGAVNQPQHF
once	TRBJ1-1	TRBV20-1	-	TGCAGCGGAATTATGAACACTGAAGCTTTCTTT	CSGIMNTEAFF
few	TRBJ2-5	TRBV11-3	TRBD2	TGTGCCAGCAGTCCCGGTACACTAGCGGGGGGGCTACGTGAGACCCAGTACTTC	CASSPGTLAGGLRETQYF
-	TRBJ2-3	TRBV5-8	TRBD2	TGTGCCAGCAGCTTATTACAGCTAGCGGGAGTGGATACGCAGTATTTT	CASSLLQLAGVDTQYF
once	TRBJ1-2	TRBV30	-	TGTGCCTGGATCCCCCAGCCGGGGTTTGGCTACACCTTC	CAWIPQPGFGYTF
-	TRBJ2-2	TRBV14	-	TGTGCCAGCAGCCAAGTCCTGACAGGAGCGAACACCGGGGAGCTGTTTTTT	CASSQVLTGANTGELFF
-	TRBJ2-5	TRBV6-5	TRBD2	TGTGCCAGCAGTTACTCGACTAGCGGGGGGGAGACCCAGTACTTC	CASSYSTSGGETQYF
-	TRBJ2-3	TRBV25-1	TRBD2	TGTGCCAGCAGTGTCCCGACTAGCGGTACAGATACGCAGTATTTT	CASSVPTSGTDTQYF
-	TRBJ2-1	TRBV7-2	-	TGTGCCAGCGCTCAGTTCTCCCTCTCCGCCAATGAGCAGTTCTTC	CASAQFSLSANEQFF
-	TRBJ2-1	TRBV5-1	-	TGCGCCAGCAGCTTGCTGGGATCCCAGGACGGGAATGAGCAGTTCTTC	CASSLLGSQDGNEQFF
-	TRBJ1-5	TRBV6-2/TRBV6-3	-	TGTGCCAGCAGTTATCGGCACAGTACTAGCAATCAGCCCCAGCATTTT	CASSYRHSTSNQPQHF
-	TRBJ1-2	TRBV27	-	TGTGCCAGCAGTACCTTGACAGGCAGCTATGGCTACACCTTC	CASSTLTGSYGYTF
-	TRBJ1-5	TRBV10-1	-	TGCGCCAGCAGTGGGTATTTTTATAGCAATCAGCCCCAGCATTTT	CASSGYFYSNQPQHF
-	TRBJ1-1	TRBV7-2	-	TGTGCCAGCAGCCCAAGGTGGGGGAACACTGAAGCTTTCTTT	CASSPRWGNTEAFF
-	TRBJ1-2	TRBV11-3	-	TGTGCCAGCAGCCCTCAGGGGCAGGGTGGCGACTATGGCTACACCTTC	CASSPQGQGGDYGYTF
-	TRBJ1-2	TRBV3-1/TRBV3-2	TRBD1	TGTGCCAGCAGCCCCGACATAGGGACAGTTTATGGCTACACCTTC	CASSPDIGTVYGYTF
-	TRBJ2-5	TRBV24-1	TRBD2	TGTGCCACCAGCCAAGCGGGGGTCCCAGAGACCCAGTACTTC	CATSQAGVPETQYF
-	TRBJ1-5	TRBV3-1/TRBV3-2	-	TGTGCCAGCAGCCCGGATTTAGATAGCAATCAGCCCCAGCATTTT	CASSPDLDSNQPQHF
-	TRBJ2-1	TRBV7-7	-	TGTGCCAGCAGCTTAGGGTCAGGAACCTACAATGAGCAGTTCTTC	CASSLGSGTYNEQFF
-	TRBJ2-7	TRBV27	-	TGTGCCAGCAGTCTCGGTAGTCGGTACGAGCAGTACTTC	CASSLGSRYEQYF
few	TRBJ1-1	TRBV7-9	-	TGTGCCAGCAGATGGACCGATAACACTGAAGCTTTCTTT	CASRWTDNTEAFF
-	TRBJ2-2	TRBV24-1	TRBD1	TGTGCCACCAGTGACCGCGGACAGGACACCGGGGAGCTGTTTTTT	CATSDRGQDTGELFF
-	TRBJ1-5	TRBV27	-	TGTGCCAGCAGCCGGGGTTTGGGCAATCAGCCCCAGCATTTT	CASSRGLGNQPQHF
-	TRBJ2-1	TRBV6-2/TRBV6-3	-	TGTGCCAGCAGTTACCGAGTAAGGGAGCAGTTCTTC	CASSYRVREQFF
-	TRBJ2-1	TRBV24-1	TRBD2	TGTGCCACCAGTGACCCCGGACTAGCCGCCTATGATGAGCAGTTCTTC	CATSDPGLAAYDEQFF
-	TRBJ1-6	TRBV18	TRBD1	TGTGCCAGCTCAACGGGACAGGCAGGATTTGTTTCACCCCTCCACTTT	CASSTGQAGFVSPLHF
-	TRBJ2-1	TRBV5-1	-	TGCGCCAGCAGCTTGGGGGGCAATAGCAGAGAGCAGTTCTTC	CASSLGGNSREQFF
-	TRBJ1-1	TRBV5-1	TRBD1	TGCGCCAGCAGCTTGAGGACAGGGCCTCCGAACACTGAAGCTTTCTTT	CASSLRTGPPNTEAFF
once	TRBJ2-5	TRBV18	TRBD1	TGTGCCAGCTCACCTCGAGGACAGGGATTGGAGACCCAGTACTTC	CASSPRGQGLETQYF
-	TRBJ1-1	TRBV9	-	TGTGCCAGCAGTTTCACGGGTGTCAGCACTGAAGCTTTCTTT	CASSFTGVSTEAFF
-	TRBJ2-2	TRBV6-5	-	TGTGCCAGCAGCCTAGCGCGGGGGAACACCGGGGAGCTGTTTTTT	CASSLARGNTGELFF
-	TRBJ1-2	TRBV7-2	-	TGTGCCAGCAGCTTAGGGGGGAACTATGGCTACACCTTC	CASSLGGNYGYTF
-	TRBJ2-7	TRBV11-3	-	TGTGCCAGCAGCAAACTAGCTTCCTACGAGCAGTACTTC	CASSKLASYEQYF
-	TRBJ2-3	TRBV5-6	-	TGTGCCAGCAGCTTGGACCCGGGGGCCGACACAGATACGCAGTATTTT	CASSLDPGADTDTQYF
-	TRBJ2-3	TRBV7-2	TRBD2	TGTGCCAGCAGCTTAGTTCTGCGGGGGAGCACAGATACGCAGTATTTT	CASSLVLRGSTDTQYF
-	TRBJ2-7	TRBV11-2	-	TGTGCCAGCAGCCTTAGCGGAGGTTCCTACGAGCAGTACTTC	CASSLSGGSYEQYF
-	TRBJ2-2	TRBV5-1	-	TGCGCCAGCAGCTTGTTTACAGCCGGGGAGCTGTTTTTT	CASSLFTAGELFF
-	TRBJ2-1	TRBV29-1	TRBD2	TGCAGCGTTGGTCCTTCGCGGGGGGGTGAGCAGTTCTTC	CSVGPSRGGEQFF
-	TRBJ2-2	TRBV4-3	-	TGCGCCAGCAGCCAAGGGGGAGCAGGGACGTTTGGGGAGCTGTTTTTT	CASSQGGAGTFGELFF
once	TRBJ2-7	TRBV11-2	-	TGTGCCAGCAGCCCTCACCCCGGCGAGCAGTACTTC	CASSPHPGEQYF
-	TRBJ2-5	TRBV15	TRBD1	TGTGCCACCAGCAACCGACAGGGTAGGGGGCAAGAGACCCAGTACTTC	CATSNRQGRGQETQYF
-	TRBJ2-1	TRBV7-8	TRBD2	TGTGCCAGCACCCTAGCGGGAGGACCCTACAATGAGCAGTTCTTC	CASTLAGGPYNEQFF
-	TRBJ2-3	TRBV7-3	-	TGTGCCAGCAGCTTCCAGAGCACAGATACGCAGTATTTT	CASSFQSTDTQYF
-	TRBJ2-5	TRBV7-2	-	TGTGCCAGCAGCTTAGATTGGGTGGGGGTGCAAGAGACCCAGTACTTC	CASSLDWVGVQETQYF
-	TRBJ2-1	TRBV7-2	TRBD2	TGTGCCAGCAGCTTATGGGGACTAGCCTACAATGAGCAGTTCTTC	CASSLWGLAYNEQFF
-	TRBJ1-5	TRBV7-6	-	TGTGCCAGCAGCTTAGAATCGGAGGCAGAGCAGCATTTT	CASSLESEAEQHF
-	TRBJ1-2	TRBV7-2	-	TGTGCCAGCAGCTTGAGGGCCGGGGGTTTAGATGGCTACACCTTC	CASSLRAGGLDGYTF
-	TRBJ1-1	TRBV11-2	-	TGTGCCAGCAGCCCCCGTGGGGACACTGAAGCTTTCTTT	CASSPRGDTEAFF